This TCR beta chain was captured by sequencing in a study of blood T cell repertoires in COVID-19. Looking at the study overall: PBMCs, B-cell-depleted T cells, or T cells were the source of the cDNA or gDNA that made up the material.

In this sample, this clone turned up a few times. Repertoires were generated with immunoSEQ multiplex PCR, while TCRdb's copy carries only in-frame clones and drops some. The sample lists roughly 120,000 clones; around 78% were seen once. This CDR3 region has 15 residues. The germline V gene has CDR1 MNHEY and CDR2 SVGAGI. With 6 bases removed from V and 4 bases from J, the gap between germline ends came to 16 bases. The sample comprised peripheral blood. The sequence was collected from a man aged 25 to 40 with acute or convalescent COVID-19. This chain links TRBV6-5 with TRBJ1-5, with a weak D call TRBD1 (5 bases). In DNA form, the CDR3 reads TGTGCCAGCAGGGACCTTCAGGGTTCGAATCAGCCCCAGCATTTT. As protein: CASRDLQGSNQPQHF.